A selection of T cell receptor beta chains follows, all from one sample in a study of T cell repertoires in cytomegalovirus infection. Using its own MiXCR run on the reads, TCRdb lists one record per CDR3 protein. Of approximately 250,000 distinct CDR3 sequences in the sample, approximately 22% are singletons; the top ten hold 15% to 20%. The sequencing sample was made of CD8+ T cells from PBMCs. The receptors come from a human donor in good health (CMV status not recorded). Some clones in this sample may be carry-over from other donors' samples. Each CDR3 is given with its conserved first and last residue. The order of the fields is D gene, clone size, J gene, V gene, CDR3 protein. D genes are given only for firm matches. Expanded clones are given a class, and other clones once, few, many or no size at all.

- few TRBJ1-5 TRBV2 CASSERSNQPQHF
- - TRBJ2-7 TRBV27 CASSPRFGQSTEQYF
- - TRBJ2-7 TRBV28 CASSLITGHYEQYF
TRBD2 - TRBJ2-7 TRBV6-5 CASSTGLAAYEQYF
- many TRBJ1-1 TRBV7-9 CASSLAETTEAFF
- - TRBJ1-4 TRBV3-1 CASSQPLEGEKLFF
TRBD2 - TRBJ2-7 TRBV7-9 CASSLGAGGYEQYF
- many TRBJ2-7 TRBV7-2 CASSLGVGDYEQYF
- many TRBJ2-5 TRBV29-1 CSVEGGDLQTETQYF
TRBD1 - TRBJ2-1 TRBV7-9 CAIPGTAWNEQFF
TRBD1 - TRBJ2-3 TRBV28 CASRQTGTDTQYF
TRBD1 - TRBJ2-1 TRBV28 CASSWGDRVYNEQFF
- many TRBJ2-1 TRBV19 CASSMLEISSYNEQFF
- - TRBJ1-4 TRBV29-1 CSALVGAQPLFF
TRBD2 many TRBJ2-1 TRBV12-3/TRBV12-4 CASTHRRTSGGPSSYNEQFF
- - TRBJ2-3 TRBV27 CASSSPPLTDPTQYF
TRBD1 - TRBJ1-6 TRBV29-1 CSVEGTGDRNSPLHF
- - TRBJ2-2 TRBV7-2 CASSLITGTGELFF
- many TRBJ2-1 TRBV5-4 CASRKDSHNEQFF
- many TRBJ1-1 TRBV2 CASNRGVMNTEAFF
- - TRBJ2-1 TRBV24-1 CATGPGDEQFF
- few TRBJ2-7 TRBV28 CASSFGGTSSYEQYF
TRBD2 - TRBJ2-5 TRBV7-4 CASSRPGLAGEETQYF
- - TRBJ1-5 TRBV4-1 CASSPLILYSNQPQHF
TRBD2 - TRBJ2-5 TRBV12-3/TRBV12-4 CASGPSGIQETQYF
- - TRBJ1-2 TRBV28 CATTGTNYGYTF
- - TRBJ2-5 TRBV7-9 CASSLVIGVQETQYF
- few TRBJ1-5 TRBV5-1 CASSLDLSSNQPQHF
- - TRBJ2-7 TRBV29-1 CSVVGGTWLSEQYF
- - TRBJ2-7 TRBV10-3 CAISESRGSTYEQYF
- - TRBJ1-6 TRBV20-1 CSASQARGSYNSPLHF
- - TRBJ2-7 TRBV29-1 CSVVSVSYEQYF
TRBD2 - TRBJ2-1 TRBV5-5 CASSDGLAGREQFF
TRBD1 few TRBJ2-1 TRBV5-6 CASSAGTGSEQFF
TRBD2 - TRBJ2-2 TRBV28 CASSRGTSGENTGELFF
- - TRBJ2-2 TRBV12-3/TRBV12-4 CASTMGHLTGELFF
TRBD1 - TRBJ2-1 TRBV28 CASSFTPGQGLGGEQFF
TRBD2 many TRBJ2-3 TRBV28 CASSELAGGSTDTQYF
- many TRBJ2-7 TRBV6-5 CASSYSMGGYEQYF
- many TRBJ1-2 TRBV7-3 CASSLNLGTAHGYTF
TRBD2 - TRBJ2-5 TRBV7-2 CASSLYPGLAEEETQYF
TRBD2 - TRBJ2-1 TRBV9 CASSVGPSGGSSYNEQFF
- - TRBJ1-1 TRBV12-3/TRBV12-4 CASSTPRTALLTFF
- many TRBJ2-1 TRBV27 CASSLAGAGYNEQFF
TRBD1 - TRBJ2-7 TRBV7-9 CASRDSLSYEQYF
- - TRBJ1-1 TRBV6-6 CASSLQGSWTEAFF
- few TRBJ2-7 TRBV14 CASSPGGGREQYF
- - TRBJ1-4 TRBV28 CASSPISVSVEKLFF
TRBD2 many TRBJ2-3 TRBV20-1 CSVRLAVTDTQYF
- few TRBJ1-5 TRBV15 CATSSPLGAGNQPQHF
TRBD1 few TRBJ1-6 TRBV5-6 CASSQGTGRRSPLHF
- - TRBJ2-7 TRBV9 CASSALGSSYEQYF
- - TRBJ1-1 TRBV29-1 CSVSGTLEAFF
- - TRBJ2-1 TRBV5-1 CASREGPNEQFF
TRBD1 few TRBJ2-7 TRBV29-1 CSVDLDRALDEQYF
- few TRBJ2-3 TRBV25-1 CASSVSSTDTQYF
- - TRBJ1-5 TRBV20-1 CSARSVAGVPLVDQPQHF
- many TRBJ1-1 TRBV6-6 CASTQVGGTANTEAFF
- - TRBJ2-5 TRBV7-9 CASSSTTGPPETQYF
TRBD1 - TRBJ2-3 TRBV7-9 CASSTGTGGADTQYF